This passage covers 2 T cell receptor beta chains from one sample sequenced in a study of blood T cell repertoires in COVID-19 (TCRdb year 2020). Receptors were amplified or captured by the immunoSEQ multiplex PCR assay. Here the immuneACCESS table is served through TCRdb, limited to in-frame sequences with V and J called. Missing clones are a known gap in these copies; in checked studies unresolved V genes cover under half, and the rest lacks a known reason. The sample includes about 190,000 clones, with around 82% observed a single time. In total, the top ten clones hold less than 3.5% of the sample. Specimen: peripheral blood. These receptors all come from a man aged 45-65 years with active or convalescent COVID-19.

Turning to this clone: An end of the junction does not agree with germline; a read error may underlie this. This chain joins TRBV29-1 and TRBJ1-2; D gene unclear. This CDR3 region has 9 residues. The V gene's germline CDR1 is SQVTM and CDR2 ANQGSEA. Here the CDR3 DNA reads TGCAGCGTTGAAAGTCCCACATCCTTC. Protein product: CSVESPTSF.

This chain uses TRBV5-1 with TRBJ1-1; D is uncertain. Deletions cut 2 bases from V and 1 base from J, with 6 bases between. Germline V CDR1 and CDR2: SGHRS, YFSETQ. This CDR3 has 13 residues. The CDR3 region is CASSFQENTEAFF. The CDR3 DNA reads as TGCGCCAGCAGCTTTCAGGAGAACACTGAAGCTTTCTTT.